A few counts support the clone carrying this T cell receptor beta chain. Its target is unknown. TCR alpha and beta CDR3 regions were amplified from RNA using iRepertoire nested multiplex PCR. One-step reverse transcription and amplification started from around 100-400 ng of tissue mRNA or PBMC total RNA. A single record per CDR3 protein comes from TCRdb applying MiXCR to the multiplex PCR reads. Here the sample spans around 120,000 distinct CDR3 sequences, about 22% being singletons. These data are taken from a study of glioma-infiltrating T cells. Study outcomes and limitations: Very few CDR3 sequences were shared between tissue and blood. Tissue-blood divergence was below expectation in non-neoplastic patients, above in gliomas.

CDR3 length: 13 residues. Losses at the gene ends were 7 bases for V and 5 bases for J; bases not matched to a gene: 6. The germline V gene encodes CDR1 MDHEN and CDR2 SYDVKM. What was sequenced was glioma tissue, nonneoplastic brain tissue, or PBMCs (not recorded which). The clonotype was recovered from a human donor with low-grade glioma or glioblastoma, undergoing nonglioma brain surgery, or in good health (not recorded which). This chain uses TRBV28 with TRBJ1-1; 8 nucleotides line up with TRBD1. As DNA, the CDR3 is TGTGCCAGCAAAACAGGGGGTAAGACTGAAGCTTTCTTT. This translates into CASKTGGKTEAFF.